This T cell receptor (beta chain) was sequenced in a study of blood T cell repertoires in COVID-19. Looking at the study overall: Researchers got acute and convalescent COVID-19 samples from the United States, Italy and Spain. Sources were T cells, B-cell-depleted T cells, or PBMCs; the material itself was cDNA or gDNA.

In the original workflow: For nucleated cells, counts were estimated from reference gene primer amplification. Profiled with immunoSEQ multiplex PCR; TCRdb holds only in-frame clones, not every one. Clonal size and the V and J genes are those of that table, whereas D and trimming came from the DNA. This table has some 41,000 clones, 91% appearing once. The CDR3 totals 18 residues. Trimming cost V 5 bases and J 7 bases; bases outside gene matches: 19. Germline-derived CDR1 and CDR2 are MNHNY and SVGAGI (reference sequence). The sequenced sample was peripheral blood. The receptor was derived from a woman in her twenties or thirties in a cohort sampled during active COVID-19. The genes are TRBV6-6 and TRBJ2-2; 7 nucleotides agree with TRBD2. CDR3 loop: CASSPHPGTTRSSGELFF. The CDR3 bases are TGTGCCAGCAGTCCTCATCCCGGGACTACGCGTAGTAGCGGGGAGCTGTTTTTT.